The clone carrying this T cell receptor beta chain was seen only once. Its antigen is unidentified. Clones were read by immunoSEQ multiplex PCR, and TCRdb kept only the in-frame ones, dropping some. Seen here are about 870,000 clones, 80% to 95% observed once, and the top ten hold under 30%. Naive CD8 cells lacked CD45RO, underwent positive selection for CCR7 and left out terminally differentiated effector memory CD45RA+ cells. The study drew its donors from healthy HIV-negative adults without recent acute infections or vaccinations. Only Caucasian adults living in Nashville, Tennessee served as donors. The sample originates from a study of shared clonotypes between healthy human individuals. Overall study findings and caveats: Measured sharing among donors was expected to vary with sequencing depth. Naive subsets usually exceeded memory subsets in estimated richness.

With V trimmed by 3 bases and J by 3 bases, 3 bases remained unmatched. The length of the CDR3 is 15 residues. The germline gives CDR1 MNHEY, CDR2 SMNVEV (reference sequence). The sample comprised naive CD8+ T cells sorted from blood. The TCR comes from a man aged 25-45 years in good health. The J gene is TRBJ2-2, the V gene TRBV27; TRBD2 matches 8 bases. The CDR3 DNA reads TGTGCCAGCAGTTTGGCTAGCGGGTACACCGGGGAGCTGTTTTTT. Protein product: CASSLASGYTGELFF.